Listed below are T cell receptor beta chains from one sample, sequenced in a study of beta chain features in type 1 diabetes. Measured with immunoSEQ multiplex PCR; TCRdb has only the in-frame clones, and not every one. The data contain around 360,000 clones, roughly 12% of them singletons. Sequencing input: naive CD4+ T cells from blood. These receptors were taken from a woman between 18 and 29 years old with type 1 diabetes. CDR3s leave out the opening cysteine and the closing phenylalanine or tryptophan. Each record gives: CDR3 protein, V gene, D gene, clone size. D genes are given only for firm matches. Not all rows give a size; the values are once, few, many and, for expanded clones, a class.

ASRFPGHYYGYT	TRBV19	NA	NA
ASSGQGVLYGYT	TRBV19	TRBD1	few
ATALPGTSKNIQY	TRBV4-2	TRBD2	NA
ASSLVPAGGSYEQY	TRBV5-1	TRBD2	few
ASSHRQQIPAPGHEQF	TRBV4-1	NA	few
AWSRELGQPQH	TRBV30	NA	NA
ASMGLSGNYEQF	TRBV7-2	TRBD2	few
ASSQHLGLAGDDTQY	TRBV4-2	TRBD2	NA
ASSQVVYSGNTIY	TRBV14	NA	NA
ASSPPQPGQGDEQF	TRBV5-1	TRBD1	NA
ASSVGAGGRDTEAF	TRBV9	TRBD1	NA
AISDGTGGRDYGYT	TRBV10-3	TRBD1	few
ATMRTQQETQY	TRBV15	NA	few
ASSFQTPGYT	TRBV28	NA	NA
AWSYNRGGSGELF	TRBV30	NA	NA
SVSGQGKTYEQY	TRBV29-1	TRBD1	NA
AWSPGLAIDTQY	TRBV30	TRBD2	few
ASSLVGSGSLYEQY	TRBV5-1	TRBD2	NA
ASSPGAGINSPLH	TRBV18	NA	few
ASTFLIPGQGFYEQY	TRBV28	TRBD1	NA
SVEVRGFSTEAF	TRBV29-1	NA	NA
ASSPSQGNEAF	TRBV18	NA	NA
ASSSSPLVTDTQY	TRBV7-9	NA	few
AWSLLAGAADTQY	TRBV30	TRBD2	few
ASSRPGQGGYGYT	TRBV6-6	TRBD1	NA
ASSATGTTYEQY	TRBV19	NA	few
ASCHGWDWWEDTQY	TRBV23-1	NA	NA
ASGTLGVGDTEAF	TRBV6-5	NA	few
ASGLETQY	TRBV7-2	NA	NA
ASSQISLPVPQH	TRBV4-1	NA	NA
SATRGETQY	TRBV20-1	NA	few
ASIGTDIGKLF	TRBV28	TRBD1	NA
ASSQGSGRYNEQF	TRBV4-3	TRBD2	NA
ASMSGRAANEQF	TRBV11-1	TRBD2	NA
ASSLVQGTYNEQF	TRBV7-6	NA	NA
ASSRKMTGTDTQY	TRBV4-3	NA	few
ASSRGQGDGGQF	TRBV28	TRBD1	NA